This is a list of T cell receptor beta chains from one sample in a study of metastatic and nonmetastatic thyroid tumors. Through MiXCR, TCRdb re-clonotyped the PCR reads. The sample has over 35,000 clones, about 17% seen once. The specimen sequenced was tumor tissue. These receptors all stem from a female donor with papillary thyroid cancer or a benign thyroid nodule (not recorded which). Some clones in this sample may be carry-over from other donors' samples. Both conserved end residues are part of each CDR3. The D gene is left open where the match is weak. Only part of the rows carry a size: once, few, many, or a class if the clone is expanded.

D	size	V	J	CDR3	DNA
TRBD2	many	TRBV5-4	TRBJ2-1	CASSFEREAYNEQFF	TGTGCCAGCAGCTTCGAGCGGGAGGCTTACAATGAGCAGTTCTTC
TRBD1	many	TRBV19	TRBJ1-5	CASSHGAGQPYYSNQPQHF	TGTGCCAGTAGTCACGGAGCGGGACAGCCGTATTATAGCAATCAGCCCCAGCATTTT
-	many	TRBV20-1	TRBJ2-7	CSAREGPTYEQYF	TGCAGTGCTAGAGAGGGACCCACCTACGAGCAGTACTTC
-	many	TRBV12-3/TRBV12-4	TRBJ1-2	CASSSNQGYGYTF	TGTGCCAGCAGTTCTAACCAGGGTTATGGCTACACCTTC
-	-	TRBV6-1	TRBJ1-2	CASSERHGPARYTF	TGTGCCAGCAGTGAAAGACACGGCCCCGCACGCTACACCTTC
-	many	TRBV20-1	TRBJ1-5	CSASRDSNQPQHF	TGCAGTGCTAGTAGGGATAGCAATCAGCCCCAGCATTTT
-	-	TRBV19	TRBJ2-5	CASSIGGWLAVQETQYF	TGTGCCAGTAGTATCGGGGGCTGGCTAGCGGTCCAAGAGACCCAGTACTTC
-	many	TRBV7-2	TRBJ2-1	CASSPRSFGYNEQFF	TGTGCCAGCAGCCCAAGGAGTTTTGGCTACAATGAGCAGTTCTTC
-	many	TRBV6-1	TRBJ1-1	CATSGLHTEAFF	TGTGCCACATCAGGTCTACACACTGAAGCTTTCTTT
-	many	TRBV4-2	TRBJ2-6	CASSNVPGHPSGANVLTF	TGTGCCAGCAGTAATGTTCCGGGACACCCCTCTGGGGCCAACGTCCTGACTTTC
-	-	TRBV18	TRBJ2-5	CASSPPRGQAQETQYF	TGTGCCAGCTCACCACCCAGGGGCCAGGCTCAAGAGACCCAGTACTTC
TRBD2	few	TRBV6-4	TRBJ2-1	CASSDGTNGYYNEQFF	TGTGCCAGCAGTGACGGGACTAACGGTTACTACAATGAGCAGTTCTTC
-	medium-sized	TRBV24-1	TRBJ2-5	CATSDWTDQETQYF	TGTGCCACCAGTGATTGGACAGACCAAGAGACCCAGTACTTC
TRBD2	many	TRBV28	TRBJ2-1	CASSFILAASSYNEQFF	TGTGCCAGCAGTTTCATACTAGCGGCCAGCTCCTACAATGAGCAGTTCTTC
TRBD1	-	TRBV10-2	TRBJ1-2	CASSAMDRGQGYTF	TGCGCCAGCAGCGCGATGGACAGGGGTCAAGGCTACACCTTC
-	many	TRBV7-9	TRBJ2-3	CASSSLQSSTDTQYF	TGTGCCAGCAGCTCCCTCCAATCATCCACGGATACGCAGTATTTT
TRBD2	many	TRBV11-1	TRBJ2-2	CASSRRAGGGSGELFF	TGTGCCAGCAGCCGGAGAGCGGGAGGAGGCTCCGGGGAGCTGTTTTTT
-	many	TRBV5-1	TRBJ2-3	CASSLSVRATTDTQYF	TGCGCCAGCAGCTTGTCCGTCCGCGCAACCACAGATACGCAGTATTTT
-	many	TRBV11-3	TRBJ1-3	CASSSYSDSSGNTIYF	TGTGCCAGCAGCTCTTACTCAGACAGCTCTGGAAACACCATATATTTT
TRBD2	many	TRBV29-1	TRBJ2-1	CSVEDSGLARGMRFF	TGCAGCGTTGAAGATTCCGGACTAGCAAGGGGGATGCGGTTCTTC
TRBD1	many	TRBV6-5	TRBJ2-2	CASSTLTVGTGFPGELFF	TGTGCCAGCAGTACCCTAACCGTCGGGACAGGGTTTCCCGGGGAGCTGTTTTTT
TRBD1	many	TRBV20-1	TRBJ1-2	CSARAGTDSYYGYTF	TGCAGTGCTAGAGCCGGGACAGATTCTTACTATGGCTACACCTTC
-	many	TRBV7-8	TRBJ2-5	CASSSLGASQGETQYF	TGTGCCAGCAGCTCGCTTGGGGCCAGCCAGGGGGAGACCCAGTACTTC
TRBD1	medium-sized	TRBV2	TRBJ2-7	CASKETGTGAYEQYF	TGTGCCAGCAAGGAGACAGGGACAGGGGCCTACGAGCAGTACTTC
TRBD1	once	TRBV18	TRBJ1-4	CASSPGQGIEKLFF	TGTGCCAGCTCTCCGGGACAGGGTATAGAAAAACTGTTTTTT
-	many	TRBV11-2	TRBJ2-5	CASSQRGLVRETQYF	TGTGCCAGCAGCCAAAGAGGTTTAGTTAGGGAGACCCAGTACTTC